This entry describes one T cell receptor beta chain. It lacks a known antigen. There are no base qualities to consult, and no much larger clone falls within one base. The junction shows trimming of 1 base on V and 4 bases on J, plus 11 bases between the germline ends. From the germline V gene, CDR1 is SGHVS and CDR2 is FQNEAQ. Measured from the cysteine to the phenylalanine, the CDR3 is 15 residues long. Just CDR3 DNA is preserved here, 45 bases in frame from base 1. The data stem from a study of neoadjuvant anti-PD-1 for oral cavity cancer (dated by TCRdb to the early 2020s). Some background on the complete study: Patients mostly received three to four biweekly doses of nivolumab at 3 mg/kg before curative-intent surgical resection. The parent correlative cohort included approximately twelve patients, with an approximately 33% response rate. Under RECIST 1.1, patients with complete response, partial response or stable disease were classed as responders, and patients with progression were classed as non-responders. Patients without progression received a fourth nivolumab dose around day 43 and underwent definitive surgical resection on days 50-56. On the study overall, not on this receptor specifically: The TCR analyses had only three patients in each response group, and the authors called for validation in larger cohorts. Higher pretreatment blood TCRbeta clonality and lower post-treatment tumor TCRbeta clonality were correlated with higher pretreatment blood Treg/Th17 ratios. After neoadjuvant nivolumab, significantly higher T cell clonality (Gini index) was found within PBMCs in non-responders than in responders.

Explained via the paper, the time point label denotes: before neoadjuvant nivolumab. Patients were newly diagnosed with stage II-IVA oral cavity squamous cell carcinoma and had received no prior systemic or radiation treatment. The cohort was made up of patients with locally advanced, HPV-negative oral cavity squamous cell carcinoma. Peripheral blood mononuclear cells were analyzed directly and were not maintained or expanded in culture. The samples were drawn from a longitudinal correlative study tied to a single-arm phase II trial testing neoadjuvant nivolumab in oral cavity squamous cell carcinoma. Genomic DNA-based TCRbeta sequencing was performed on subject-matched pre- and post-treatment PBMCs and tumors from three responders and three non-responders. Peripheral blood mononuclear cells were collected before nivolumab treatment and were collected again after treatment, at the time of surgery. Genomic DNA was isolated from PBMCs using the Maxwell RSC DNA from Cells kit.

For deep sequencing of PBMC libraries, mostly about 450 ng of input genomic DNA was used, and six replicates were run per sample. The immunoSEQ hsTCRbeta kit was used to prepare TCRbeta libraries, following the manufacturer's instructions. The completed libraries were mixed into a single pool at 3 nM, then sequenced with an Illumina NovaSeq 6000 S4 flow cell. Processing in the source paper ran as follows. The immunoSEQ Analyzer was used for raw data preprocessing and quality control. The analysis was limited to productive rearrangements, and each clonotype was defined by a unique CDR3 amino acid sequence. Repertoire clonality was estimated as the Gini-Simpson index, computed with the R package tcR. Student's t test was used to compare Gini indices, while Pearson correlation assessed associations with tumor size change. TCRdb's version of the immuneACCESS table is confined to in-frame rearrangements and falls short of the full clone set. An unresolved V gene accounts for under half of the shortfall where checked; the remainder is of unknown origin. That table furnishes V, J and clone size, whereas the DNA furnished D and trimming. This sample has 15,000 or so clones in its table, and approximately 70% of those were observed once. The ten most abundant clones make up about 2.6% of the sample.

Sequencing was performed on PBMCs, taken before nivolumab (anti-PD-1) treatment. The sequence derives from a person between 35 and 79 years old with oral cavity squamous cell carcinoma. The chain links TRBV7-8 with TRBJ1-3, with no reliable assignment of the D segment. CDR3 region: CASSLEGLAGNTIYF. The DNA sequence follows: TGTGCCAGCAGCTTAGAAGGCCTGGCAGGAAACACCATATATTTT.